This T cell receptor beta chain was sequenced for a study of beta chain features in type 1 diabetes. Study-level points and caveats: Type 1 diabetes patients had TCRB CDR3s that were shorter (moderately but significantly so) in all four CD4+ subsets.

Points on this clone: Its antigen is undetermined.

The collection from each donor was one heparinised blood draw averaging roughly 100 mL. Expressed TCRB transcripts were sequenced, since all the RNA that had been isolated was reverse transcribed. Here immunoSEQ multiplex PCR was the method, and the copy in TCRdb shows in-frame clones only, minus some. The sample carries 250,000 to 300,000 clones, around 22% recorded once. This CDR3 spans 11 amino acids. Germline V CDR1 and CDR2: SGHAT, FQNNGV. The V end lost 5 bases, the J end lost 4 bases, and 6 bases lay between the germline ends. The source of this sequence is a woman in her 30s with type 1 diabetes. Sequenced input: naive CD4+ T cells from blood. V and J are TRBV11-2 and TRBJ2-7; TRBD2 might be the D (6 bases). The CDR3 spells CASSAGYEQYF. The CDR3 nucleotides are TGTGCCAGCAGCGCGGGGTACGAGCAGTACTTC.